Listed below are T cell receptor beta chains from one sample, sequenced in a study of cytomegalovirus exposure and HLA in healthy donors. Profiled with immunoSEQ multiplex PCR; TCRdb holds only in-frame clones, not every one. Among under 200,000 clones listed, approximately 71% were seen once. Material for sequencing was PBMCs. All receptors come from a girl under 18 in good health and CMV-seronegative. Each CDR3 is given with its conserved first and last residue. A D gene is named only where the DNA matches it firmly. Size is stated for part of the rows, as once, few or many counts, or as a class when the clone is expanded.

clone_size	v_call	d_call	j_call	cdr3_aa	cdr3_nt
-	TRBV13	TRBD1	TRBJ1-1	CASSSHRGNTEAFF	TGTGCCAGCAGCTCCCACAGGGGGAACACTGAAGCTTTCTTT
-	TRBV5-1	TRBD2	TRBJ2-7	CASSYGLAGGPGEQYF	TGCGCCAGCAGCTACGGACTAGCGGGGGGGCCTGGCGAGCAGTACTTC
-	TRBV5-1	TRBD1	TRBJ2-3	CASSLFPRDRSTDTQYF	TGCGCCAGCAGCTTATTCCCCCGGGACAGAAGCACAGATACGCAGTATTTT
-	TRBV7-9	TRBD2	TRBJ2-1	CASSLMGLADYNEQFF	TGTGCCAGCAGCTTGATGGGACTAGCGGATTACAATGAGCAGTTCTTC
-	TRBV9	-	TRBJ2-7	CASSVAAGSAEGLYEQYF	TGTGCCAGCAGCGTAGCAGCAGGATCAGCAGAGGGCCTATACGAGCAGTACTTC
once	TRBV6-5	-	TRBJ2-2	CASIKLTGGTGELFF	TGTGCCAGCATAAAGCTTACAGGCGGAACCGGGGAGCTGTTTTTT
-	TRBV4-1	-	TRBJ1-6	CASTRSGWDSPLHF	TGCGCCAGCACCCGAAGCGGCTGGGATTCACCCCTCCACTTT
-	TRBV4-2	-	TRBJ1-4	CASSQENTVGNEKLFF	TGTGCCAGCAGCCAAGAGAACACTGTGGGCAATGAAAAACTGTTTTTT
-	TRBV7-6	TRBD1	TRBJ2-5	CASSSRQGRQETQYF	TGTGCCAGCAGCTCCCGACAGGGCCGACAAGAGACCCAGTACTTC
-	TRBV29-1	-	TRBJ1-2	CSVLGSRQANYGYTF	TGCAGCGTCCTGGGGAGTCGCCAAGCTAACTATGGCTACACCTTC
once	TRBV6-1	-	TRBJ2-7	CASSALGAAYGQYF	TGTGCCAGCAGTGCCTTGGGGGCGGCTTACGGGCAGTACTTC
few	TRBV4-1	TRBD1	TRBJ2-6	CASSQITGQRSSGANVLTF	TGCGCCAGCAGCCAAATTACGGGACAGCGATCTTCTGGGGCCAACGTCCTGACTTTC
-	TRBV29-1	-	TRBJ1-1	CSVLPRGTPPEAFF	TGCAGCGTCCTTCCCAGGGGAACTCCACCTGAAGCTTTCTTT
few	TRBV6-6	-	TRBJ1-5	CASIENSSNQPQHF	TGTGCCAGCATAGAGAACAGTAGCAATCAGCCCCAGCATTTT
-	TRBV5-1	TRBD1	TRBJ2-7	CASSRGGTGDYEQYF	TGCGCCAGCAGCCGTGGGGGGACAGGGGACTACGAGCAGTACTTC